This T cell receptor (beta chain) is drawn from a study of shared clonotypes between healthy human individuals (dated by TCRdb to 2018 to 2021). Regarding the complete study: A few men and two women, aged 18 to 49 years, made up the cohort. For each donor, CD4 naive and CD4 memory were each given three plates, CD8 naive was given two plates, and CD8 memory was given one plate. Blood TCR repertoires of a handful of healthy adults were deeply sequenced to estimate repertoire size and the extent of clonotype sharing between individuals. To increase sequencing depth and limit assay-specific biases, different laboratories used diverse techniques to prepare libraries and sequence TCR repertoires. Between about 0.85 and 9.5 billion PBMCs per donor were obtained by leukapheresis.

Healthy HIV-negative adults with no recently reported acute infections or vaccinations were included as donors. Every donor was a Caucasian adult living in Nashville, Tennessee, USA. Magnetic negative selection was used to enrich CD4+ T cells, after which naive cells were positively selected on CD45RA and the negative fraction became the memory subset. After blood collection by leukapheresis, PBMCs were isolated using Ficoll-Histopaque density gradient centrifugation and then cryopreserved in the vapor phase of liquid nitrogen. Purity and quantity of every magnetically sorted T cell population were checked by analytical flow cytometry. Each sorted fraction had its genomic DNA isolated and then quantified by UV absorbance on a Nanodrop 2000c. Points on this clone: Its antigen specificity is not known. Base qualities are not at hand, and no much larger clone is one base apart. The same CDR3 arises from other DNA sequences in this sample as well.

Paper-wide results and their limitations: The genetic and exposure-history diversity represented was limited by the small number of donors. Compared with non-shared clonotypes, clonotypes shared by all four sorted-subset donors had higher generation probabilities. Sampling was restricted to blood, and TCR repertoires in tissue are likely to differ from TCR repertoires in blood. Based on pairwise subsampling, the degree of clonotype sharing among donors was expected to be affected by sequencing depth. Estimated clonotype richness was generally larger for naive than for memory subsets. Sharing across four donors was observed for about 4.8% of naive CD4, about 4% of naive CD8, roughly 2.3% of memory CD4, and around 0.44% of memory CD8 clonotypes. Incomplete sequencing was indicated by rarefaction of sorted-subset datasets, despite the large sequencing depth.

Using the deep immunoSEQ assay, TCR CDR3 regions were amplified from genomic DNA by multiplex PCR. Extracted genomic DNA from each cell subset was distributed evenly across all wells of several immunoSEQ 96-well plates, and each plate was treated as a replicate. For sorted subsets, approximately 0.2 ug of genomic DNA, equivalent to some 30,000 T cell genomes, went into each replicate PCR. Purified libraries were measured with a Qubit 3.0 fluorometer, size-checked on a Bioanalyzer 2100, and measured again with the KAPA Library Quantification kit. Every immunoSEQ 96-well plate was sequenced on a separate single-read 150-cycle Illumina NextSeq 550 flow cell. Per the source publication's procedure: Because only junctional sequences without quality scores were contained in the immunoSEQ output, filtering matching that applied to full-length reads could not be performed. Sequences were annotated with PyIR, a Python wrapper for IgBLAST v1.9, using IMGT germline references to assign V/J genes and CDR3. Reads were removed for weak V/J assignments (E-value above 1e-6), missing CDR3, stop codons, out-of-frame junctions, or ambiguous translated residues. A V3J clonotype was defined by an identical inferred V gene, J gene, and CDR3 amino acid sequence. Percentage overlap between repertoires was computed as shared unique clonotypes divided by the size of the smaller repertoire. Three approaches were used to assess repertoire richness: RTK rarefaction, the Chao1 estimator, and Recon v2.1 estimates of unobserved clonotypes. Generation probabilities were computed with OLGA for all TCRbeta clonotypes obtained by the gDNA method from a handful of donors. Entries here come from immuneACCESS through TCRdb and include only in-frame sequences with V and J called. Some clones fail to appear in such tables; in the studies checked, an unresolved V gene covers under half of the shortfall, and the cause of the remainder is unknown. V, J and clone size derive from that table, while D and trimming were established from the DNA sequence. The sample table shows 2 million to 2.5 million clones, and 90% to 96% are seen once. The top ten clonotypes cover around 0.13% of the sample.

What was sequenced was naive CD4+ T cells sorted from blood. This sample's cell subset or site label indicates: CD45RA+ positively selected. The source of this sequence is a man younger than 30 in good health.

The CDR3: CASSPEGATNEKLFF. The sequenced DNA: TGTGCCAGCAGTCCTGAGGGGGCAACTAATGAAAAACTGTTTTTT. The receptor chain draws on TRBV6-5 and TRBJ1-4; the best D guess is TRBD1, with 6 bases matching. V is shortened by 5 bases, J by 0 bases, and the region joining them spans 10 bases. From its cysteine to its phenylalanine, the CDR3 spans 15 amino acids. Just CDR3 DNA is preserved here, 45 bases in frame from base 1. As encoded in the germline V gene, CDR1 is MNHEY while CDR2 is SVGAGI.